Described below is a single T cell receptor beta chain sequence and its context. PCR was performed using 60 Vbeta and 13 Jbeta primers. Data came from immunoSEQ multiplex PCR; TCRdb stores just in-frame clones and leaves some out. This table holds around 140,000 clones, more than 60% found once. This specimen comes from a study of cytomegalovirus exposure and HLA in healthy donors. The CDR3 spans 13 residues. The germline V gene encodes CDR1 MNHEY and CDR2 SVGAGI. V was trimmed by 8 bases and J by 5 bases, leaving 15 bases between them. The chain recombines TRBV6-5 with TRBJ1-1, with D possibly being TRBD1 (5 bases). This clonotype was sampled from a woman in her sixties in good health and CMV-seronegative. What was sequenced was PBMCs. CDR3: CASSQGLGTEAFF. As DNA, the CDR3 is TGTGCCAGCTCCCAGGGACTTGGGACTGAAGCTTTCTTT.